This T cell receptor (beta chain) appears in the sequencing data of a study of T cell responses to AZD1222 COVID-19 vaccine. At the level of the study: Second-dose timings of about 4 or about 12 weeks were pooled.

Remarks on this clone: The antigen is not known.

Trimming removed 6 bases from V and 1 base from J, with 14 bases in between. The CDR3 totals 15 residues. Per germline, CDR1 MDHEN and CDR2 SYDVKM. TCRdb's table, derived via immunoSEQ multiplex PCR, lists solely in-frame clones and lacks some. This table has 140,000 to 150,000 clones, approximately 85% appearing once. Findings and caveats of the study: Seropositive status at baseline applied to only a handful of AZD1222 recipients. Most donors were white British and more were female, and clonal diversity was possibly underestimated. There were vaccine-associated CD4 TCRs across spike, dominant at 160-218 and 743-854.

The sequence came from an adult in good health. Sample: peripheral blood, taken on day 0 of AZD1222 vaccination. This chain links TRBV28 with TRBJ2-3, with TRBD1 as a possible D gene (7 bases). CDR3 DNA sequence: TGTGCCAGCAGCGGAGGGGGCGGGGGCACAGATACGCAGTATTTT. Protein product: CASSGGGGGTDTQYF.